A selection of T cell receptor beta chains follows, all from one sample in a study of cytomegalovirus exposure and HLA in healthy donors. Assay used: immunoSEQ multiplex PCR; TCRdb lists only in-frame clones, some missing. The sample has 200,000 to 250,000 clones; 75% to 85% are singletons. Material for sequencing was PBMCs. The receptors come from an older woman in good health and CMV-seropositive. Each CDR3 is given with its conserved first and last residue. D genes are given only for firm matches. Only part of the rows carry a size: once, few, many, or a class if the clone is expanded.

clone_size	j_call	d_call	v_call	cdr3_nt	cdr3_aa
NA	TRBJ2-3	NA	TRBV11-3	TGTGCCAGCAGCTTAGGACGGACAAGTCTCACAGATACGCAGTATTTT	CASSLGRTSLTDTQYF
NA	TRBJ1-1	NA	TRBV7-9	TGTGCCAGCAGCTTAGCGCCAGGGCAAACTGAAGCTTTCTTT	CASSLAPGQTEAFF
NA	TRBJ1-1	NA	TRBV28	TGTGCCAGCAGTTTGAGGCAGCCTATGAACACTGAAGCTTTCTTT	CASSLRQPMNTEAFF
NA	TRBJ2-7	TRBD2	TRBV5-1	TGCGCCAGCAGCTTGGGAGGGACTAGCGGGAGGGCCAGGTACGAGCAGTACTTC	CASSLGGTSGRARYEQYF
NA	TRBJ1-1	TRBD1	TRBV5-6	TGTGCCAGCAGCCACAGGGGGCAGGGTGAAAGGAGCACTGAAGCTTTCTTT	CASSHRGQGERSTEAFF
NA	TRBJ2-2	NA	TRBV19	TGTGCCAGTAGTATAGGGGGGACACACACCGGGGAGCTGTTTTTT	CASSIGGTHTGELFF
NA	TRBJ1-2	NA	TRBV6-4	TGTGCCAGCAGGCCCCAGGGCGGTTATGGCTACACCTTC	CASRPQGGYGYTF
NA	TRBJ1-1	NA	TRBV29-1	TGCAGCGCCGGGTCGGGCACTGAAGCTTTCTTT	CSAGSGTEAFF
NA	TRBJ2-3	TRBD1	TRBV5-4	TGTGCCAGCAGCTCGGGACAGGGCACAGATACGCAGTATTTT	CASSSGQGTDTQYF
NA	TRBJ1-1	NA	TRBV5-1	TGCGCCAGCAGCTTGGGGGCAGGGGATGGTATTGAAGCTTTCTTT	CASSLGAGDGIEAFF
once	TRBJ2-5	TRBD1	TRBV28	TGTGCCAGCAGGGGACAGGGTTGGGAAGAGACCCAGTACTTC	CASRGQGWEETQYF
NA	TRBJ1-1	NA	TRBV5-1	TGCGCCAGCAGCCCGATGGACAGATCGGGCACTGAAGCTTTCTTT	CASSPMDRSGTEAFF
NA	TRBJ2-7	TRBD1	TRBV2	TGTGCCAGCAGTGTAATGGGACAGGGGTACGAGCAGTACTTC	CASSVMGQGYEQYF
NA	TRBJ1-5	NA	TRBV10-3	TGTGCCATCAGTTCCGGGACTCCCAATCAGCCCCAGCATTTT	CAISSGTPNQPQHF
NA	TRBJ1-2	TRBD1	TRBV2	TGTGCCAGCAAGGACAGGGACTCCACCTATGGCTACACCTTC	CASKDRDSTYGYTF
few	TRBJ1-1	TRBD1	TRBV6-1	TGTGCCAGCGACCGGGACAGGGGTGGAACTGAAGCTTTCTTT	CASDRDRGGTEAFF
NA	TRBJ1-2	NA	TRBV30	TGTGCCTGGACCCCCGATGTGGCGGTCTATGGCTACACCTTC	CAWTPDVAVYGYTF
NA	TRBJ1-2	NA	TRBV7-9	TGTGCCAGCAGCGTAGGATACAATGGCTACACCTTC	CASSVGYNGYTF
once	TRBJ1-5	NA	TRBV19	TGTGCCAGTAGTACGATACACGGGGTTCTATTTCCCCAGCATTTT	CASSTIHGVLFPQHF
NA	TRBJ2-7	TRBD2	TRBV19	TGTGCCAGTAGCTGGAGCGGGAGGGTCCACGAGCAGTACTTC	CASSWSGRVHEQYF
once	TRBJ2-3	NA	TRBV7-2	TGTGCCAGCAGCCCCCGTATGTTGACCGGGGATACGCAGTATTTT	CASSPRMLTGDTQYF
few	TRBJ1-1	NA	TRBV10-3	TGTGCCATCAGTCTGACAGCGAACACTGAAGCTTTCTTT	CAISLTANTEAFF
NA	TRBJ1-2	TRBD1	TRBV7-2	TGTGCCAGCAGCTTAGCTCAGGGGGCCTGGTATGGCTACACCTTC	CASSLAQGAWYGYTF
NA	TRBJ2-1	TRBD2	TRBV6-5	TGTGCCAGCAGCCTAGCGGGAGAGGAATACAATGAGCAGTTCTTC	CASSLAGEEYNEQFF
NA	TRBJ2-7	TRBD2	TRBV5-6	TGTGCCAGCAGAGAAACCGGGACTAGCGGTACCTACGAGCAGTACTTC	CASRETGTSGTYEQYF
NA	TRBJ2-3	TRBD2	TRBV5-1	TGCGCCAGCTCCGGCCAGCGGGAGAGGAGCACAGATACGCAGTATTTT	CASSGQRERSTDTQYF
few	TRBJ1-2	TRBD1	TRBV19	TGTGCCAGTAGCCGGGACAGGGAGAACTATGGCTACACCTTC	CASSRDRENYGYTF
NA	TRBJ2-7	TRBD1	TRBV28	TGTGCCAGCGGCGATTCGGGACAGAGAACCTACGAGCAGTACTTC	CASGDSGQRTYEQYF
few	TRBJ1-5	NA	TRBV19	TGTGCCAGTAGTATAGCTGCCCCCGCAGGGAGCTTGGGGGGACAGCCCCAGCATTTT	CASSIAAPAGSLGGQPQHF
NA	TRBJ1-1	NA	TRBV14	TGTGCCAGCAGCCGGAGGGATTACACTGAAGCTTTCTTT	CASSRRDYTEAFF
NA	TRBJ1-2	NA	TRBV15	TGTGCCACCAGCCGTCCCCCAGGCTATGGCTACACCTTC	CATSRPPGYGYTF
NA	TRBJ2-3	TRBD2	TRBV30	TGTGCCTGGAGTGTATGGGCGGGGGGGAGCACAGATACGCAGTATTTT	CAWSVWAGGSTDTQYF
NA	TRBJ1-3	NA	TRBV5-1	TGCGCCAGCAGCTCGACCGGGACACCCGGAAACACCATATATTTT	CASSSTGTPGNTIYF
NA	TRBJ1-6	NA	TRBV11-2	TGTGCCAGCAGCCGAGATCTCGGGTACTTTAATTCACCCCTCCACTTT	CASSRDLGYFNSPLHF
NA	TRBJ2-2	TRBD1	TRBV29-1	TGCAGCGTTGAAACGCAGGGGGAGGAGCTGTTTTTT	CSVETQGEELFF
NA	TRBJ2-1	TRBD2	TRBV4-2	TGTGCCAGCAGCCAAGCAAGCTTAGCGGGAGGGGCCTACAATGAGCAGTTCTTC	CASSQASLAGGAYNEQFF
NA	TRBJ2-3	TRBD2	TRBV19	TGTGCCAGTAGTATTTCCCCCCGGCAGCGGGGGATCACAGATACGCAGTATTTT	CASSISPRQRGITDTQYF
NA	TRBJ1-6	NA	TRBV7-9	TGTGCCAGCAGCTACACCGAATTCAATTCACCCCTCCACTTT	CASSYTEFNSPLHF
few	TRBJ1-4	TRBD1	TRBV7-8	TGTGCCAGCAGCTTAAACAGGGGGCCAACAACTAATGAAAAACTGTTTTTT	CASSLNRGPTTNEKLFF
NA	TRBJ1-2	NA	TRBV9	TGTGCCAGCAGCGGGACTCTAAGAGGCTATGGCTACACCTTC	CASSGTLRGYGYTF
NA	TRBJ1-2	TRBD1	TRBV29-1	TGCAGCGTTGAATACACAGGGGGTGCCTATGGCTACACCTTC	CSVEYTGGAYGYTF
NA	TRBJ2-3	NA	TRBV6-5	TGTGCCAGCAGTCAACAGGGTGGTGGTACAGATACGCAGTATTTT	CASSQQGGGTDTQYF
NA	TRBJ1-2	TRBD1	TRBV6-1	TGTGCCAGCAGTGAAGGCCAGGGGGCGGGTGGCTACACCTTC	CASSEGQGAGGYTF